The next 13 T cell receptor beta chains were all read from a single sample in a study of blood T cells in healthy people across ages. A second roughly 6 to 11 cycle PCR used barcoded and J-beta primers. TCRdb re-called the 5' RACE reads through MiXCR, storing one row per CDR3 protein. Of some 760,000 distinct CDR3 sequences in the sample, around 25% were seen once. This sample was shared with a second study, whose subject was T cells of mothers and their children.

The sequencing sample was made of blood. The receptors were sampled from a boy aged 5-17 years in good health.

The CDR3: CASSLGPGVVETQYF. In nucleotides, the CDR3 is TGCGCCAGCAGCTTGGGCCCGGGGGTGGTAGAGACCCAGTACTTC. V gene TRBV5-1 combines with J gene TRBJ2-5, with D possibly being TRBD2 (6 bases). The germline V and J ends were trimmed by 0 bases and 4 bases, with 13 bases remaining between them. There are 15 residues in the CDR3. Germline CDR1 reads SGHRS; CDR2 reads YFSETQ.

This clonotype was seen more than once but under ten times. The rearrangement links TRBV6-6 to TRBJ1-2; the D gene is possibly TRBD1 (6 bases). Germline V gene data show CDR1 as MNHNY and CDR2 as SVGAGI (reference sequence). The CDR3 contains 14 residues. Trimming cost V 1 base and J 7 bases, with 13 bases left between them. The CDR3 DNA reads as TGTGCCAGCAGTTACTTAGGGAGGGACACTGGCTACACCTTC. The encoded protein is CASSYLGRDTGYTF.

This clonotype was counted a few times. This chain links TRBV20-1 with TRBJ2-5; 9 nucleotides match TRBD2. The V gene end was trimmed by 5 bases and the J gene end by 2 bases; junction bases not matched to a gene: 15. Germline lookup yields CDR1 DFQATT and CDR2 SNEGSKA (reference sequence). This CDR3 spans 17 amino acids. CDR3 sequence: CSASPTRIAGEQETQYF. The CDR3 nucleotides are TGCAGTGCTTCCCCCACCAGGATAGCGGGGGAGCAAGAGACCCAGTACTTC.

V and J are TRBV7-9 and TRBJ2-5; TRBD2 might be the D (5 bases). The germline CDR1 and CDR2 sequences are SEHNR and FQNEAQ (reference sequence). The CDR3 extends over 11 amino acids. CDR3 region: CAAQAGETQYF. For the CDR3, the DNA is TGTGCAGCCCAGGCGGGAGAGACCCAGTACTTC.

This chain links TRBV11-1 with TRBJ2-5; no firm D call. Trimming pared 2 bases from V and 0 bases from J, leaving 7 bases between. Germline V gene sequence: CDR1 SGHAT, CDR2 FQDESV (reference sequence). This CDR3 contains 14 residues. In nucleotides, the CDR3 is TGTGCCAGCAGCTTACGGGCATACCAAGAGACCCAGTACTTC. It yields the protein CASSLRAYQETQYF.

This clonotype was counted only a few times. The V gene is TRBV3-1, the J gene TRBJ2-7; D perhaps matches TRBD2 (6 bases). Trimming stripped 4 bases from V and 3 bases from J, with 13 bases between. The CDR3 covers 14 residues. Per the germline V gene, CDR1 is LGHDT and CDR2 is YNNKEL (reference sequence). The CDR3 loop is CASSRRGAHYEQYF. CDR3 sequence (DNA): TGTGCCAGCAGCCGGCGGGGAGCCCACTACGAGCAGTACTTC.

In this sample, this clonotype turned up a few times. This chain links TRBV12-3 or TRBV12-4 with TRBJ2-2; D is undetermined. The CDR3 extends over 17 amino acids. Trimming cost V 3 bases and J 7 bases, with 21 bases left between them. The CDR3 DNA sequence: TGTGCCAGCAGTTTGCTCCCTGACGGGCCCACGGGCGGGGAGCTGTTTTTT. Translation gives CASSLLPDGPTGGELFF.

J is TRBJ2-4 and V is TRBV7-6, with a weak D call TRBD2 (6 bases). This CDR3 has 16 amino acids. The V gene lost 5 bases and the J gene lost 0 bases, with 14 bases spanning the gap. From germline, CDR1 is SGHVS and CDR2 FNYEAQ. The CDR3 here is CASSAGMRRAKNIQYF. In nucleotides, the CDR3 is TGTGCCAGCAGCGCGGGAATGCGGCGAGCCAAAAACATTCAGTACTTC.

The chain recombines TRBV27 with TRBJ1-2, with 7 bases aligning to TRBD1. CDR1 is MNHEY, CDR2 SMNVEV, per germline (reference sequence). This CDR3 region has 13 residues. V lost 1 base to trimming and J lost 4 bases; unmatched junction nucleotides: 0. The DNA of the CDR3 is TGTGCCAGCAGTTTATGGACAGGCTATGGCTACACCTTC. Protein: CASSLWTGYGYTF.

This clonotype was observed a handful of times. The chain is built from TRBV7-3 and TRBJ2-1; 11 bases fit TRBD2. CDR1 and CDR2 from the germline V gene are SGHTA and FQGTGA. The J segment lost 4 bases and the V segment lost 3 bases, leaving 2 bases of the junction unmatched. The CDR3 runs to 15 residues. The CDR3 region has the DNA TGTGCCAGCAGCTTCGCTAGCGGGAGGTACAATGAGCAGTTCTTC. Translating gives CASSFASGRYNEQFF.

This sequence joins TRBV5-1 and TRBJ2-1; possibly TRBD2 for D (6 bases). Germline V gene lookup returns CDR1 SGHRS and CDR2 YFSETQ. The CDR3 is made up of 14 amino acids. V lost 4 bases to trimming and J lost 9 bases, with 17 bases between them. The CDR3 region has the DNA TGCGCCAGCAGCACGGAGCGGGTGGGGTTTGAGCAGTTCTTC. Translation gives CASSTERVGFEQFF.

The chain joins TRBV20-1 to TRBJ2-5; maybe TRBD1 (6 bases). Germline V lookup: CDR1 DFQATT, CDR2 SNEGSKA (reference sequence). V lost 5 bases and J 11 bases, leaving 18 bases between the germline ends. The CDR3 extends over 12 amino acids. The CDR3 region has the DNA TGCAGTGCTCTCCGGGGCAGGGGTGGGCAGTACTTC. Translation: CSALRGRGGQYF.

This chain links TRBV3-1 with TRBJ1-3; weak D call: TRBD1 (5 bases). This CDR3 region has 17 residues. CDR1 is LGHDT, CDR2 YNNKEL, per germline (reference sequence). The ends were cut back, 3 bases at V and 4 bases at J, with 19 bases in the middle. CDR3 protein: CASSHPRGRGAGNTIYF. CDR3 DNA: TGTGCCAGCAGCCATCCCCGGGGCCGGGGAGCAGGAAACACCATATATTTT.